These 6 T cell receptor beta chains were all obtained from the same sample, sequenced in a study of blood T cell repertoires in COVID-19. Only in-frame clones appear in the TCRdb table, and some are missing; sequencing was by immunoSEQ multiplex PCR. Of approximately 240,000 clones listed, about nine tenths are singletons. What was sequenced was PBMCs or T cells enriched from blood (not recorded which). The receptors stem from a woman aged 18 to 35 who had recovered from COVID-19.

The CDR3 DNA sequence: TGTGCCAGCAGACCGGGACAGGTCTCTGGAAACACCATATATTTT. Translating it yields CASRPGQVSGNTIYF. The chain links TRBV6-5 to TRBJ1-3; the match to TRBD1 covers 8 bases. This CDR3 region has 15 residues. Trimming cost V 6 bases and J 0 bases; bases outside gene matches: 4. Germline lookup yields CDR1 MNHEY and CDR2 SVGAGI.

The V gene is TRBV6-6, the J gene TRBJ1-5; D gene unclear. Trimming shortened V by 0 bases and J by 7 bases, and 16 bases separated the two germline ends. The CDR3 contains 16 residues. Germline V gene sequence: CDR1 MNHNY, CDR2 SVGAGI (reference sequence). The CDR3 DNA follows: TGTGCCAGCAGTTACTCGGTAGCTAGGGAGGGCCAGCCCCAGCATTTT. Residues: CASSYSVAREGQPQHF.

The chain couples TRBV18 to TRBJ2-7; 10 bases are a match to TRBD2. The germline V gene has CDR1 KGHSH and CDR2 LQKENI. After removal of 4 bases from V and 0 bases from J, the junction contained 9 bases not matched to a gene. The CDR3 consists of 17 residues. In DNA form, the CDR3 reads TGTGCCAGCTCACTAGCGGGAGGCCTCCGTAGCTCCTACGAGCAGTACTTC. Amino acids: CASSLAGGLRSSYEQYF.

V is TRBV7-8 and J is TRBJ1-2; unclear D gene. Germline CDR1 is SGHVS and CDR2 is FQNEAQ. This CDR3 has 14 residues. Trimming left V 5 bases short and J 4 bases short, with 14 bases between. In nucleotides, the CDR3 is TGTGCCAGCAGCCTAAGAGCAGGTCCCTATGGCTACACCTTC. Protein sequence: CASSLRAGPYGYTF.

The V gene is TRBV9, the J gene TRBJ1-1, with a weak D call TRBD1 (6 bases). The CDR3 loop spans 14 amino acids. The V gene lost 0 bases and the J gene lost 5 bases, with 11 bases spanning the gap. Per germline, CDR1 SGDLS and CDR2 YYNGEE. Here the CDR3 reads CASSVASGETEAFF. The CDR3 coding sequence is TGTGCCAGCAGCGTAGCCTCAGGGGAGACTGAAGCTTTCTTT.

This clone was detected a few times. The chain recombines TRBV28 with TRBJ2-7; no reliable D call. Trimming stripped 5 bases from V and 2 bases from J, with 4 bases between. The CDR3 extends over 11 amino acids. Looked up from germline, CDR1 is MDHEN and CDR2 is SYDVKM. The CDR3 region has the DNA TGTGCCAGCAGTGTTACCTACGAGCAGTACTTC. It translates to CASSVTYEQYF.